The present T cell receptor (beta chain) was sequenced within a study of blood T cell repertoires in COVID-19. Study-wide context: COVID-19 samples collected from the United States, Italy and Spain covered acute and convalescent phases. The cDNA or gDNA used as material had been derived from T cells, B-cell-depleted T cells, or PBMCs.

This CDR3 region has 14 residues. V shed 7 bases, J shed 6 bases, and the junction held 5 bases outside the gene matches. The germline gives CDR1 LNHNV, CDR2 YYDKDF (reference sequence). Authors' analysis steps: Amplification of reference gene primers provided the estimated nucleated cell counts. Sequenced by immunoSEQ multiplex PCR; TCRdb stores in-frame clones only, minus some. V and J calls and clone size are given by that table; D and trimming were obtained from the DNA. The sample includes 200,000 to 300,000 clones, about 85% of them seen just once. The chain has TRBV15 and TRBJ2-1, with TRBD2 matching over 11 bases. The sequence was obtained from a man in his sixties with acute or convalescent COVID-19. The sequenced sample consisted of peripheral blood. The CDR3 region is CATKPGLAANEQFF. The DNA for the CDR3 is TGTGCCACCAAGCCGGGACTAGCGGCCAATGAGCAGTTCTTC.